Described below is a single TCR beta chain sequence and its context. The antigen is undetermined. This sample was included in a study of T-cell reconstitution after alpha-beta-depleted transplantation in children. Unique molecular identifiers were incorporated into the prepared TCRbeta library. MiXCR, run by TCRdb on the PCR reads, gives a single entry per CDR3 protein. The table includes about 830,000 distinct CDR3 sequences, approximately 15% detected once. Study-level points and caveats: The authors attributed T-cell counts and diversity one year after transplant mostly to newly produced T cells.

Sequencing was performed on PBMCs, mostly from graft donor cells, taken 360 days after TCRalphabeta/CD19-depleted stem cell transplant. The receptor's source is a male patient between 10 and 17 years old who had a stem cell transplant for acute lymphoblastic leukemia, so the T cells may come from the graft donor.

The CDR3 DNA reads TGCAGTGCTCCTTCGCAGGGACAGGGGGCGAATCAGCCCCAGCATTTT. It is translated as CSAPSQGQGANQPQHF. The rearrangement joins TRBV20-1 to TRBJ1-5, with 12 bases aligning to TRBD1. The CDR3 sequence is 16 residues long. Germline V lookup: CDR1 DFQATT, CDR2 SNEGSKA (reference sequence). The J segment lost 4 bases and the V segment lost 5 bases, leaving 9 bases of the junction unmatched.